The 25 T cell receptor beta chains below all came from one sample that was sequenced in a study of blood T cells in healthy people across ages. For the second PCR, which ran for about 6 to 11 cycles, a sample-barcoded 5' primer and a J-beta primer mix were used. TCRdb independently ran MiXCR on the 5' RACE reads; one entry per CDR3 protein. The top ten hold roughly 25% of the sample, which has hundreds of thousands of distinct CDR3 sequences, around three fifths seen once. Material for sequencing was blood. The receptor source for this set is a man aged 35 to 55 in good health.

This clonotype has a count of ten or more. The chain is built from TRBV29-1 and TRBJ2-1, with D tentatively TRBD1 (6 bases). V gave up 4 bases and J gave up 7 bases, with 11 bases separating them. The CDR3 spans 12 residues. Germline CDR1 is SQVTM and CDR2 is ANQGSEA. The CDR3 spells CSVGLGANEQFF. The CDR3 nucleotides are TGCAGCGTTGGTTTGGGGGCAAATGAGCAGTTCTTC.

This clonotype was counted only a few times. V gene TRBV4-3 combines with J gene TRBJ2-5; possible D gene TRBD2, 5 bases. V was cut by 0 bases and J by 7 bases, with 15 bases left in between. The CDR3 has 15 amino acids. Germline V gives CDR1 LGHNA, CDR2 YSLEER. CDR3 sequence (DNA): TGCGCCAGCAGCCAAGACCGAGGGTTGTGGGGGACCCAGTACTTC. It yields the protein CASSQDRGLWGTQYF.

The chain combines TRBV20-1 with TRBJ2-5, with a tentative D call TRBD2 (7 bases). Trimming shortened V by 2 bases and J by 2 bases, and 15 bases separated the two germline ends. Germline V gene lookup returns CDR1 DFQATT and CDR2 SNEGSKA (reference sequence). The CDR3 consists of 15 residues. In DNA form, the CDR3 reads TGCAGTGCTAGACGGTGGGGGGGCTTACAAGAGACCCAGTACTTC. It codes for CSARRWGGLQETQYF.

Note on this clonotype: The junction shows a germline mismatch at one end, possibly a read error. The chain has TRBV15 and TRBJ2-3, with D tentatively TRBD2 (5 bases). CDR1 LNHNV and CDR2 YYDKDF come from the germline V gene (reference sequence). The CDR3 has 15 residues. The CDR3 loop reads CATNRDPGSTDTQYF. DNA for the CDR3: TGTGCCACCAACAGAGACCCGGGGAGCACAGATACGCAGTATTTT.

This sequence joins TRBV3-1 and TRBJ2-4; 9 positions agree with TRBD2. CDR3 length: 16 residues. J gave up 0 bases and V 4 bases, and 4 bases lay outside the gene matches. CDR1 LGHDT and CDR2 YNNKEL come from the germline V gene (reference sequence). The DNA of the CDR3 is TGTGCCAGCAGCCGACCGGGACTAGCAGCCAAAAACATTCAGTACTTC. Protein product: CASSRPGLAAKNIQYF.

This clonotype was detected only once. The CDR3 sequence: CASSHGDPNQPQHF. The CDR3 DNA follows: TGTGCCAGCAGTCACGGGGACCCCAATCAGCCCCAGCATTTT. V and J are TRBV7-2 and TRBJ1-5, with D possibly TRBD1 on 5 matching bases. Trimming shortened V by 6 bases and J by 3 bases, and 12 bases separated the two germline ends. CDR3 length: 14 amino acids. The germline V gene has CDR1 SGHTA and CDR2 FQGNSA. The whole variable domain, remainder taken from reference TRBV7-2 and TRBJ1-5, is GAGVSQSPSNKVTEKGKDVELRCDPISGHTALYWYRQSLGQGLEFLIYFQGNSAPDKSGLPSDRFSAERTGGSVSTLTIQRTQQEDSAVYLCASSHGDPNQPQHFGDGTRLSIL.

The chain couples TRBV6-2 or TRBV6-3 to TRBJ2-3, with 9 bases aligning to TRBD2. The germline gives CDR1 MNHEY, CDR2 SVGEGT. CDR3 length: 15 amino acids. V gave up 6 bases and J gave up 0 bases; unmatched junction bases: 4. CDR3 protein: CASSFLAGSTDTQYF. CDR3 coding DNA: TGTGCCAGCAGCTTTCTAGCGGGGAGCACAGATACGCAGTATTTT.

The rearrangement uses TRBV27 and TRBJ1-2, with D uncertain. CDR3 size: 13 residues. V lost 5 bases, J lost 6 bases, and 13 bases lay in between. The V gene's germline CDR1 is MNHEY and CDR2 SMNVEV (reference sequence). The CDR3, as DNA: TGTGCCAGCAGTCCACGGAGTTGGGATGGCTACACCTTC. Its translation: CASSPRSWDGYTF.

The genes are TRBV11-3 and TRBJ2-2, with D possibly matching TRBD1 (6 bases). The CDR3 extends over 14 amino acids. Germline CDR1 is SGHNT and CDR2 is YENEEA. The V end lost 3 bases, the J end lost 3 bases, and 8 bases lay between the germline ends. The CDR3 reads CASSFGQYTGELFF. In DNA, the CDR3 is TGTGCCAGCAGCTTCGGACAGTACACCGGGGAGCTGTTTTTT.

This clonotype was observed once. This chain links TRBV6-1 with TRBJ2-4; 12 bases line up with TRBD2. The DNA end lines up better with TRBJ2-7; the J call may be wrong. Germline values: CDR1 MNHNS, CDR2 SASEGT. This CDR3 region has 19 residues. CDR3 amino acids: CASSLSRKGLRLAGDEQYF. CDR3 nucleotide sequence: TGTGCCAGCAGCCTCTCCCGGAAGGGTTTACGACTAGCGGGAGACGAGCAGTACTTC.

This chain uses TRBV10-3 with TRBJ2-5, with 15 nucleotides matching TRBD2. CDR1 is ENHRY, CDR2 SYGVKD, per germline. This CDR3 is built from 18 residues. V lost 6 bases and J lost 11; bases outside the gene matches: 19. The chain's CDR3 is CAISRPGRTSGGAGEQYF. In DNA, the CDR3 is TGTGCCATCAGCCGACCTGGAAGGACTAGCGGGGGGGCCGGGGAGCAGTACTTC.

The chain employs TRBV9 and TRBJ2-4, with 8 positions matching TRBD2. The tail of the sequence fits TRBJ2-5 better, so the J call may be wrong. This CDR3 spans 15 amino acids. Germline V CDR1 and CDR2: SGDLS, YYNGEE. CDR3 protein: CASSVAAGGLETQYF. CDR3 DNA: TGTGCCAGCAGCGTAGCGGCGGGGGGTCTAGAGACCCAGTACTTC.

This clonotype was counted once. CDR3 sequence: CAITREGGTGELFF. CDR3 in DNA: TGTGCCATCACCAGGGAAGGGGGCACCGGGGAGCTGTTTTTT. The chain uses TRBV10-3 and TRBJ2-2, with TRBD1 as a possible D gene (6 bases). The CDR3 runs to 14 residues. The germline V and J ends were trimmed by 7 bases and 4 bases, with 13 bases remaining between them. From germline, CDR1 is ENHRY and CDR2 SYGVKD.

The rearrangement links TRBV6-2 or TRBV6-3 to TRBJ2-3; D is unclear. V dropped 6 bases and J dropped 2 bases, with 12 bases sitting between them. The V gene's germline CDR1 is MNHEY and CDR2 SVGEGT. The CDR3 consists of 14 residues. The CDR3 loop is CASSDQDLTDTQYF. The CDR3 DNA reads TGTGCCAGCAGCGACCAGGACCTCACAGATACGCAGTATTTT.

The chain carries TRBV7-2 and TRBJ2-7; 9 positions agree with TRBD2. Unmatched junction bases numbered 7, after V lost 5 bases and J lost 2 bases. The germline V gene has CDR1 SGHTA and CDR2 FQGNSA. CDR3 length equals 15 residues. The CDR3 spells CASSTSSGTTYEQYF. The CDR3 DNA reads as TGTGCCAGCAGCACCTCTAGCGGGACTACCTACGAGCAGTACTTC. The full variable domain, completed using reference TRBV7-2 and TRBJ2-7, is GAGVSQSPSNKVTEKGKDVELRCDPISGHTALYWYRQSLGQGLEFLIYFQGNSAPDKSGLPSDRFSAERTGGSVSTLTIQRTQQEDSAVYLCASSTSSGTTYEQYFGPGTRLTVT.

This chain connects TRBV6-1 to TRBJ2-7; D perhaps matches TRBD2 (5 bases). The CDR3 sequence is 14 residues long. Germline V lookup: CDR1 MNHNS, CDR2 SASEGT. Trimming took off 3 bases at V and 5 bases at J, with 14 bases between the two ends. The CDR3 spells CASSDGREGHEQYF. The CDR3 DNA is TGTGCCAGCAGTGATGGACGGGAAGGGCACGAGCAGTACTTC.

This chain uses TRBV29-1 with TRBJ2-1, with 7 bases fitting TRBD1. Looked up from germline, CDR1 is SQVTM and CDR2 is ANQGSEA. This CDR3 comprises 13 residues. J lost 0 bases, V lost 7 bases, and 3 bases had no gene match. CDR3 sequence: CSGGDSSYNEQFF. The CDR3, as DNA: TGCAGCGGAGGGGACAGCTCCTACAATGAGCAGTTCTTC.

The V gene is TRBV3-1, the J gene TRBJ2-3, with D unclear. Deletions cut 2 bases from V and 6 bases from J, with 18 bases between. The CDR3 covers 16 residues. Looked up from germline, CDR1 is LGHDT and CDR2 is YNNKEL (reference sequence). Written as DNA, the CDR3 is TGTGCCAGCAGCCAATGGCCAGGAGCCGTCGCCGATACGCAGTATTTT. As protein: CASSQWPGAVADTQYF.

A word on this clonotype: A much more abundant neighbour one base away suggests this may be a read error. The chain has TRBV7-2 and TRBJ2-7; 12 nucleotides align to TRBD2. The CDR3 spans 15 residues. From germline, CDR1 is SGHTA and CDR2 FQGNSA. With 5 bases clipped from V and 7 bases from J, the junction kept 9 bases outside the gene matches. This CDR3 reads CASSETSGGANEQYF. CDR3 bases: TGTGCCAGCAGCGAGACTAGCGGGGGTGCCAATGAGCAGTACTTC.

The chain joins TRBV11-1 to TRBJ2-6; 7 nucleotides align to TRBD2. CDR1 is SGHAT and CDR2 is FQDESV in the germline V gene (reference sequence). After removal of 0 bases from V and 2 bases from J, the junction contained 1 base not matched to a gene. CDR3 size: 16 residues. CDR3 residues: CASSLAREAGANVLTF. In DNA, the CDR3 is TGTGCCAGCAGCTTAGCCCGGGAGGCTGGGGCCAACGTCCTGACTTTC.

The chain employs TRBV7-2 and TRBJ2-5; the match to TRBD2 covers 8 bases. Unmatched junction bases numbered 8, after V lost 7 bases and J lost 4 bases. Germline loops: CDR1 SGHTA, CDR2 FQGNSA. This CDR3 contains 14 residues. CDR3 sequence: CASKGGLAVETQYF. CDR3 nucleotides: TGTGCCAGCAAGGGAGGACTAGCAGTAGAGACCCAGTACTTC.

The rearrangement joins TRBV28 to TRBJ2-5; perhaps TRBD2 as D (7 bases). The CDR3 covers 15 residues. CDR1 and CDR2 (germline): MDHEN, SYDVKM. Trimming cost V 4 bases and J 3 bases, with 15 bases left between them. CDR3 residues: CASSSLAGAKETQYF. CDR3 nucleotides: TGTGCCAGCAGTTCCCTGGCGGGGGCTAAAGAGACCCAGTACTTC.

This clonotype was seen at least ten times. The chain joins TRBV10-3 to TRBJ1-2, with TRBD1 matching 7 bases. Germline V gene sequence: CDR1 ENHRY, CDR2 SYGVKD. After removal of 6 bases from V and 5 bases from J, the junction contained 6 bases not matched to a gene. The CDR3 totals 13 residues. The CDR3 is CAIRPGQFYGYTF. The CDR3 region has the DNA TGTGCCATCAGACCGGGACAGTTTTATGGCTACACCTTC.

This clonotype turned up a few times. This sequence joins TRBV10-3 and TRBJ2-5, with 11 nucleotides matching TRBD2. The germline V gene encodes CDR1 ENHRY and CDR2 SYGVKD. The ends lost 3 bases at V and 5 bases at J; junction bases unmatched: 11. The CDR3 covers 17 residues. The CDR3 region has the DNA TGTGCCATCAGTGATCTCCTAGCGGGGGGCATGGGGGAGACCCAGTACTTC. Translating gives CAISDLLAGGMGETQYF.

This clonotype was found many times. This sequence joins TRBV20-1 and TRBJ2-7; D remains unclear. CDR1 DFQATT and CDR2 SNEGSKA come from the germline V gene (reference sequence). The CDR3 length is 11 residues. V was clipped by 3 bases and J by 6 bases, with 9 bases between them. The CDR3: CSASYLSEQYF. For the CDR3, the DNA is TGCAGTGCTAGTTACCTTTCCGAGCAGTACTTC.